These 30 T cell receptor beta chains came from one sample sequenced in a study of control samples from healthy donors and cancer patients. Profiling relied on immunoSEQ multiplex PCR, and the TCRdb table lists in-frame clones only, not all of them. Here the sample spans 350,000 to 450,000 clones, around nine tenths being singletons. Source material: PBMCs. These receptors came from a man between 40 and 49 years old with head and neck cancer.

This chain joins TRBV7-8 and TRBJ1-6; D not certain. Germline CDR1 is SGHVS and CDR2 is FQNEAQ. V gave up 5 bases and J gave up 7 bases, with 6 bases separating them. The CDR3 length is 12 residues. The CDR3 DNA reads TGTGCCAGCAGCATACAAAATTCACCCCTCCACTTT. It encodes CASSIQNSPLHF.

J is TRBJ2-1 and V is TRBV5-8; perhaps TRBD2 as D (5 bases). Germline V gives CDR1 SGHTS, CDR2 YDEGEE. The CDR3 extends over 14 amino acids. V shed 3 bases and J shed 1 base, with 8 bases lying between them. The CDR3 loop is CASSWEFSYNEQFF. The CDR3 DNA sequence: TGTGCCAGCAGCTGGGAGTTTTCCTACAATGAGCAGTTCTTC. Drawing the rest from reference TRBV5-8 and TRBJ2-1, the complete variable domain is EAGVTQSPTHLIKTRGQQATLRCSPISGHTSVYWYQQALGLGLQFLLWYDEGEERNRGNFPPRFSGRQFPNYSSELNVNALELEDSALYLCASSWEFSYNEQFFGPGTRLTVL.

This clone was recorded only once. The gene calls are TRBV11-2 and TRBJ2-1; D might be TRBD1 (5 bases). Germline loops: CDR1 SGHAT, CDR2 FQNNGV. Trimming took off 1 base at V and 9 bases at J, with 10 bases between the two ends. The CDR3 consists of 13 residues. CDR3 DNA: TGTGCCAGCAGCTTAGGACAGCCGGGTGAGCAGTTCTTC. Residues: CASSLGQPGEQFF.

V and J are TRBV13 and TRBJ2-6; D is ambiguous. CDR1 is PRHDT, CDR2 FYEKMQ, per germline (reference sequence). The length of the CDR3 is 13 residues. The CDR3 sequence: CATGRRGANVLTF. CDR3 nucleotides: TGTGCTACGGGTCGGCGAGGGGCCAACGTCCTGACTTTC.

The rearrangement uses TRBV19 and TRBJ2-7; D might be TRBD1 (6 bases). The CDR3 extends over 17 amino acids. Deletions cut 3 bases from V and 0 bases from J, with 18 bases between. CDR1 is LNHDA and CDR2 is SQIVND in the germline V gene (reference sequence). The CDR3 loop reads CASSITLTGLSSYEQYF. CDR3 bases: TGTGCCAGTAGTATCACCCTAACAGGGCTTAGCTCCTACGAGCAGTACTTC.

The chain uses TRBV1 and TRBJ2-1; the table assigns TRBD2, which was not confirmed against the DNA. TRBV1 is a known pseudogene. There are 13 residues in the CDR3. The CDR3 region is CTSSQFSGNEQFF. The CDR3 coding sequence is TGCACCAGCAGCCAATTTAGCGGGAATGAGCAGTTCTTC.

The genes are TRBV28 and TRBJ1-5; D remains ambiguous. This CDR3 is built from 12 residues. Trimming stripped 7 bases from V and 3 bases from J, with 7 bases between. Germline V gene data show CDR1 as MDHEN and CDR2 as SYDVKM. The CDR3 bases are TGTGCCAGCAAAACCACCAATCAGCCCCAGCATTTT. Amino acid sequence: CASKTTNQPQHF. Full variable domain (outside the CDR3, taken from reference TRBV28 and TRBJ1-5): DVKVTQSSRYLVKRTGEKVFLECVQDMDHENMFWYRQDPGLGLRLIYFSYDVKMKEKGDIPEGYSVSREKKERFSLILESASTNQTSMYLCASKTTNQPQHFGDGTRLSIL.

The chain recombines TRBV6-1 with TRBJ2-3; possible D gene TRBD1, 6 bases. This CDR3 has 16 residues. Germline V gene sequence: CDR1 MNHNS, CDR2 SASEGT. Trimming removed 4 bases from V and 0 bases from J, with 14 bases in between. CDR3 sequence (DNA): TGTGCCAGCAGTGGAGGGGACAAGTTTAGCACAGATACGCAGTATTTT. This gives the protein CASSGGDKFSTDTQYF.

The V and J genes are TRBV7-2 and TRBJ2-2; D is ambiguous. The CDR3 sequence is 14 residues long. Looked up from germline, CDR1 is SGHTA and CDR2 is FQGNSA. Trimming left V 5 bases short and J 1 base short, with 8 bases between. In DNA form, the CDR3 reads TGTGCCAGCAGCGTTTACAGGAACACCGGGGAGCTGTTTTTT. This encodes CASSVYRNTGELFF.

The J gene is TRBJ2-1, the V gene TRBV13; 10 bases map to TRBD2. The CDR3 consists of 19 residues. V lost 1 base, J lost 7 bases, and 16 bases stayed unmatched. The germline V gene encodes CDR1 PRHDT and CDR2 FYEKMQ (reference sequence). The CDR3 sequence is CASSLVPPLTSGVINEQFF. In DNA, the CDR3 is TGTGCCAGCAGCTTAGTCCCGCCCCTTACTAGCGGGGTGATAAATGAGCAGTTCTTC.

The gene calls are TRBV6-5 and TRBJ2-4; 7 bases map to TRBD2. The ends lost 6 bases at V and 5 bases at J; junction bases unmatched: 10. Germline V gene lookup returns CDR1 MNHEY and CDR2 SVGAGI. The CDR3 totals 15 residues. The DNA for the CDR3 is TGTGCCAGCAGCCGGGACTATGAACTGGAAAACATTCAGTACTTC. Protein: CASSRDYELENIQYF.

J is TRBJ2-3 and V is TRBV5-5; TRBD1 matches 12 bases. This CDR3 spans 15 amino acids. The trim removed 5 bases at V and 5 bases at J, leaving 6 bases unmatched. Germline V gene lookup returns CDR1 SGHKS and CDR2 YYEKEE (reference sequence). The CDR3 DNA follows: TGTGCCAGCAGTACCGGGACAGGGGGCGTAGATACGCAGTATTTT. Translation gives CASSTGTGGVDTQYF.

V is TRBV28 and J is TRBJ2-7; possible D gene TRBD1, 5 bases. Germline CDR1 is MDHEN and CDR2 is SYDVKM. V lost 5 bases and J lost 2, with 16 bases in between. The CDR3 is made up of 15 amino acids. DNA for the CDR3: TGTGCCAGCAGTCCATCGGACATTCCTCCCTACGAGCAGTACTTC. Translating it yields CASSPSDIPPYEQYF.

The V call is TRBV6-6, the J call TRBJ2-7, with D possibly TRBD1 on 6 matching bases. Germline CDR1 and CDR2: MNHNY and SVGAGI (reference sequence). V dropped 5 bases and J dropped 4 bases, with 21 bases sitting between them. The CDR3 has 16 amino acids. CDR3: CASSRTGTGIRYEQYF. CDR3 nucleotides: TGTGCCAGCAGTAGGACCGGAACAGGGATCAGATACGAGCAGTACTTC.

The J gene is TRBJ2-3, the V gene TRBV28, with D unresolved. The CDR3 runs 16 residues. Germline CDR1 MDHEN, CDR2 SYDVKM. V was clipped by 7 bases and J by 3 bases, with 20 bases between them. Here the CDR3 reads CASNYRVRRATDTQYF. CDR3 DNA sequence: TGTGCCAGCAACTATCGGGTCAGACGAGCTACAGATACGCAGTATTTT. Full variable domain (missing parts from reference TRBV28 and TRBJ2-3): DVKVTQSSRYLVKRTGEKVFLECVQDMDHENMFWYRQDPGLGLRLIYFSYDVKMKEKGDIPEGYSVSREKKERFSLILESASTNQTSMYLCASNYRVRRATDTQYFGPGTRLTVL.

The chain carries TRBV11-2 and TRBJ1-4, with TRBD1 identical over 10 bases. After removal of 3 bases from V and 7 bases from J, the junction contained 8 bases not matched to a gene. The CDR3 loop spans 16 amino acids. CDR1 and CDR2 (germline): SGHAT, FQNNGV. The chain's CDR3 is CASSFPTTGGVEKLFF. Written as DNA, the CDR3 is TGTGCCAGCAGCTTCCCGACGACAGGGGGCGTTGAAAAACTGTTTTTT. Full variable domain (outside the CDR3, taken from reference TRBV11-2 and TRBJ1-4): EAGVAQSPRYKIIEKRQSVAFWCNPISGHATLYWYQQILGQGPKLLIQFQNNGVVDDSQLPKDRFSAERLKGVDSTLKIQPAKLEDSAVYLCASSFPTTGGVEKLFFGSGTQLSVL.

The chain employs TRBV19 and TRBJ2-7; D ambiguous. Germline values: CDR1 LNHDA, CDR2 SQIVND (reference sequence). V lost 1 base and J lost 5, with 18 bases in between. The CDR3 covers 16 residues. The DNA for the CDR3 is TGTGCCAGTAGTATAGGCACGGGCCCTATCCCTGACGAGCAGTACTTC. Protein product: CASSIGTGPIPDEQYF.

The chain uses TRBV12-5 and TRBJ1-1; D call uncertain. Germline values: CDR1 LGHNT, CDR2 FRNRAP. CDR3 length: 13 residues. With 6 bases removed from V and 0 bases from J, the gap between germline ends came to 8 bases. The CDR3 DNA is TGTGCTAGTGGGCTGGGGTTGAACACTGAAGCTTTCTTT. Translated, it gives CASGLGLNTEAFF. The whole variable domain, remainder taken from reference TRBV12-5 and TRBJ1-1, is DARVTQTPRHKVTEMGQEVTMRCQPILGHNTVFWYRQTMMQGLELLAYFRNRAPLDDSGMPKDRFSAEMPDATLATLKIQPSEPRDSAVYFCASGLGLNTEAFFGQGTRLTVV.

The V call is TRBV6-6, the J call TRBJ1-5; D is uncertain. V shed 9 bases and J shed 7 bases, with 16 bases lying between them. From germline, CDR1 is MNHNY and CDR2 SVGAGI (reference sequence). CDR3 length: 13 residues. Here the CDR3 reads CASSIGLPQPQHF. The CDR3 nucleotides are TGTGCCAGTTCAATTGGGTTGCCGCAGCCCCAGCATTTT.

The CDR3 DNA reads as TGTGCCACCAGCAGAGTTGGGGCCACGGCTGAAAAACTGTTTTTT. Translating it yields CATSRVGATAEKLFF. V gene TRBV15 combines with J gene TRBJ1-4, with D possibly matching TRBD1 (5 bases). V gave up 1 base and J gave up 7 bases, with 13 bases separating them. The length of the CDR3 is 15 residues. Germline values: CDR1 LNHNV, CDR2 YYDKDF (reference sequence).

The chain is built from TRBV7-2 and TRBJ2-5; maybe TRBD2 (5 bases). The CDR3 sequence is 16 residues long. CDR1 and CDR2 (germline): SGHTA, FQGNSA. V lost 4 bases, J lost 4 bases, and 19 bases lay in between. This chain's CDR3 is CASSSQTTRFRETQYF. The DNA of the CDR3 is TGTGCCAGCAGCTCCCAGACTACGAGGTTCCGAGAGACCCAGTACTTC.

The rearrangement joins TRBV29-1 to TRBJ1-1; the match to TRBD1 covers 9 bases. J lost 4 bases, V lost 1 base, and 7 bases had no gene match. The CDR3 extends over 15 amino acids. CDR1 is SQVTM, CDR2 ANQGSEA, per germline. In nucleotides, the CDR3 is TGCAGCGTTGAAGGAACAGGGGGCGGGGGCACTGAAGCTTTCTTT. It specifies CSVEGTGGGGTEAFF.

The rearrangement joins TRBV18 to TRBJ1-2, with D unresolved. This CDR3 comprises 13 residues. CDR1 and CDR2 from the germline V gene are KGHSH and LQKENI. V was cut by 2 bases and J by 3 bases, with 7 bases left in between. CDR3 sequence (DNA): TGTGCCAGCTCACCATCTGGAGACTATGGCTACACCTTC. It codes for CASSPSGDYGYTF.

This sequence joins TRBV5-4 and TRBJ1-4, with 7 bases lining up with TRBD1. V lost 4 bases, J lost 8 bases, and 8 bases stayed unmatched. This CDR3 comprises 14 residues. Germline loops: CDR1 SGHNT, CDR2 YYREEE (reference sequence). CDR3 sequence (DNA): TGTGCCAGCAGCCTTGACAGGGTGACGGAAAAACTGTTTTTT. This codes for CASSLDRVTEKLFF.

The chain combines TRBV6-5 with TRBJ1-5; 7 bases are shared with TRBD1. The CDR3 totals 14 residues. The ends lost 4 bases at V and 4 bases at J; junction bases unmatched: 4. Germline CDR1 and CDR2: MNHEY and SVGAGI. In DNA, the CDR3 is TGTGCCAGCAGTTTACGGGACAGAAATCAGCCCCAGCATTTT. Translating gives CASSLRDRNQPQHF.

The chain employs TRBV12-3 or TRBV12-4 and TRBJ2-1, with D maybe TRBD2 (6 bases). The V end was cut by 6 bases, the J end by 6 bases, with 12 bases between. This CDR3 has 13 residues. CDR3 in DNA: TGTGCCAGCAGCCGTGGCGGGGTCAATGAGCAGTTCTTC. Residues: CASSRGGVNEQFF.

The chain couples TRBV27 to TRBJ1-6, with 11 bases aligning to TRBD1. Germline values: CDR1 MNHEY, CDR2 SMNVEV (reference sequence). V gave up 8 bases and J gave up 6 bases; unmatched junction bases: 12. This CDR3 contains 17 residues. CDR3 sequence reads: CASGGQGVFLTNSPLHF. The DNA of the CDR3 is TGTGCCAGCGGGGGACAGGGGGTATTCCTTACTAATTCACCCCTCCACTTT.

The gene calls are TRBV19 and TRBJ2-1; D is unclear. The V and J ends lost 6 bases and 0 bases respectively, with 12 bases between them. The CDR3 totals 15 residues. Per germline, CDR1 LNHDA and CDR2 SQIVND (reference sequence). CDR3 loop: CASRADTVSYNEQFF. Here the CDR3 DNA reads TGTGCCAGTAGGGCCGACACAGTCTCCTACAATGAGCAGTTCTTC. Full variable domain (rest looked up from reference TRBV19 and TRBJ2-1): DGGITQSPKYLFRKEGQNVTLSCEQNLNHDAMYWYRQDPGQGLRLIYYSQIVNDFQKGDIAEGYSVSREKKESFPLTVTSAQKNPTAFYLCASRADTVSYNEQFFGPGTRLTVL.

The chain carries TRBV15 and TRBJ1-5; D is possibly TRBD1 (6 bases). CDR3 length: 15 residues. From germline, CDR1 is LNHNV and CDR2 YYDKDF (reference sequence). Trimming left V 3 bases short and J 3 bases short, with 12 bases between. CDR3 in DNA: TGTGCCACCAGCAGTCCCCGGACAGACAATCAGCCCCAGCATTTT. Translating gives CATSSPRTDNQPQHF.

V and J are TRBV19 and TRBJ2-7, with D unresolved. There are 15 residues in the CDR3. V was cut by 6 bases and J by 2 bases, with 17 bases left in between. CDR1 is LNHDA, CDR2 SQIVND, per germline (reference sequence). CDR3 nucleotides: TGTGCCAGTAGGCTGCAAGTTGGCAGCACCTACGAGCAGTACTTC. Its protein is CASRLQVGSTYEQYF.